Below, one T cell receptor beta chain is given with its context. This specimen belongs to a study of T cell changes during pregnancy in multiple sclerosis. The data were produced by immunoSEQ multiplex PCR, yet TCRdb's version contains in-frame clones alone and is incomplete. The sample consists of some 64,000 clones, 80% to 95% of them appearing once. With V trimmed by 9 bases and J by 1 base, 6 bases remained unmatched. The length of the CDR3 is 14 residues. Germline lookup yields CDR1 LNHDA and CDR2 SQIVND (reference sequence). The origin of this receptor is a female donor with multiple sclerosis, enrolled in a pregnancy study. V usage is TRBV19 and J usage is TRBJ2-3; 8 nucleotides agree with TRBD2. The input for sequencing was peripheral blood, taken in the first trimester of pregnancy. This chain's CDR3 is CASRPAGGTDTQYF. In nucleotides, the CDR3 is TGTGCCAGCAGGCCAGCGGGAGGCACAGATACGCAGTATTTT.